The subject of this entry is one T cell receptor beta chain. V trimming: 1 base; J trimming: 10 bases; junction bases outside the gene matches: 6. This CDR3 has 14 residues. Germline-derived CDR1 and CDR2 are SEHNR and FQNEAQ (reference sequence). The sample originates from a study of blood T cell repertoires in COVID-19. Data came from immunoSEQ multiplex PCR; TCRdb stores just in-frame clones and leaves some out. Of roughly 80,000 clones in the sample, 84% were seen once. This TCR derives from a human donor in a cohort sampled during active COVID-19. Source material: peripheral blood. V is TRBV7-9 and J is TRBJ1-4; 7 bases fit TRBD1. This CDR3 reads CASSLEDRVPKLFF. The CDR3, as DNA: TGTGCCAGCAGCTTAGAAGACAGGGTTCCAAAACTGTTTTTT.